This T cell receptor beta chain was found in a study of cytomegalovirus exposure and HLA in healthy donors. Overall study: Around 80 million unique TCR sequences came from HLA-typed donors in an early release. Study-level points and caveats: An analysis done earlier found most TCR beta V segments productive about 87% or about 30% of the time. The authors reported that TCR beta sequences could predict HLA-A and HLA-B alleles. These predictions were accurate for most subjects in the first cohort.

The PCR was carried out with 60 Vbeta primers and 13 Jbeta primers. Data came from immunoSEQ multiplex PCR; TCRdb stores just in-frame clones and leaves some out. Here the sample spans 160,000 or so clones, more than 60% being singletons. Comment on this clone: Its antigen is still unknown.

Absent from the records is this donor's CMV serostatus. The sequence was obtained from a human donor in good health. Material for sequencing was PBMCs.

CDR3 region: CASGEGGASQPQHF. The CDR3 DNA reads as TGTGCCAGCGGAGAGGGGGGGGCGAGTCAGCCCCAGCATTTT. This chain links TRBV6-5 with TRBJ1-5; maybe TRBD1 (6 bases). The CDR3 consists of 14 residues. The germline V gene encodes CDR1 MNHEY and CDR2 SVGAGI. Trimming left V 8 bases short and J 6 bases short, with 17 bases between.